This T cell receptor beta chain was recorded in a study of T cell repertoires in cytomegalovirus infection. About the research overall: Both CMV infection and a matching HLA type were indicated by public TCR beta signatures. Study-wide findings and caveats: Dominating the ex vivo response were HLA-C-restricted CMV-specific TCR beta clonotypes.

This clonotype has a count of ten or more. Its specificity is not known. The V gene's germline CDR1 is SGHTA and CDR2 FQGNSA. With 1 base clipped from V and 6 bases from J, the junction kept 0 bases outside the gene matches. This CDR3 has 14 amino acids. TCRdb reanalysed the reads using MiXCR and keeps one entry per CDR3 protein. The sample shows around 350,000 distinct CDR3 sequences, roughly 20% of them seen only once. The genes are TRBV7-2 and TRBJ2-4; 10 positions match TRBD2. The material sequenced was PBMCs. The receptor's source is a human donor in good health (CMV status not recorded). Some clones in this sample may be carry-over from other donors' samples. DNA of the CDR3: TGTGCCAGCAGCTTAGGACTAGCGGGAAACATTCAGTACTTC. Its translation is CASSLGLAGNIQYF.